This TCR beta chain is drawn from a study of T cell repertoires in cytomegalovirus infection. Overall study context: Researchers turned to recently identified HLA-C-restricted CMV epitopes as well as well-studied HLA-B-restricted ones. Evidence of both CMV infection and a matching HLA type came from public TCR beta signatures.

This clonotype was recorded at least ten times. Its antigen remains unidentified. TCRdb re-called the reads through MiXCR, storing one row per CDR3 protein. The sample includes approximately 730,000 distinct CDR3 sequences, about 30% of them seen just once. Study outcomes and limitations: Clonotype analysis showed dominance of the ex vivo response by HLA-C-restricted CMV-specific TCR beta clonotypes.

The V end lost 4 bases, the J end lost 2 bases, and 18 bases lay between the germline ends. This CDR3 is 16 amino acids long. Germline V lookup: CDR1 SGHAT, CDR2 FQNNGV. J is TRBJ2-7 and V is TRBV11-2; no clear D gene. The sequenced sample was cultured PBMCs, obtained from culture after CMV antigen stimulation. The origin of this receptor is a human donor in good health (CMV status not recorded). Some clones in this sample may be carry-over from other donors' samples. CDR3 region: CASSSLGRRGTYEQYF. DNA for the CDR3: TGTGCCAGCAGCTCGCTCGGACGGCGTGGGACCTACGAGCAGTACTTC.